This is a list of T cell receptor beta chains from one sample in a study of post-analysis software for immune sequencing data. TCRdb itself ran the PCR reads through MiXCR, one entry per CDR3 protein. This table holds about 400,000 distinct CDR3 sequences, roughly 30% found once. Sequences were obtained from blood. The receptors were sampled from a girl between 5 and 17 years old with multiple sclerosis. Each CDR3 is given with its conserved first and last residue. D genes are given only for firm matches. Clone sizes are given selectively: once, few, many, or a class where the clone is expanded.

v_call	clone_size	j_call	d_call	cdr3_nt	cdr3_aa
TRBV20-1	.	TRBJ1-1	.	TGCAGTGCTTCTCGGGACGCGGGAGTCACTGAAGCTTTCTTT	CSASRDAGVTEAFF
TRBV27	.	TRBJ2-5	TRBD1	TGTGCCAGCAGTTCGACAGGGGGCGCTGGAGAGACCCAGTACTTC	CASSSTGGAGETQYF
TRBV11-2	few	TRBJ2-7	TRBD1	TGTGCCAGCAGCTTAGGACAGGGGGCGAATTACGAGCAGTACTTC	CASSLGQGANYEQYF
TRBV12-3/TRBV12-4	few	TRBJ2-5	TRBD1	TGTGCCAGCAGTTCCCGGGACAGGGAGACCCAGTACTTC	CASSSRDRETQYF
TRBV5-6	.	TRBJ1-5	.	TGTGCCAGCAGCTTTATTCACAGGGCGGACCAGCCCCAGCATTTT	CASSFIHRADQPQHF
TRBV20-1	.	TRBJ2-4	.	TGCAGTGCCTCTGCTGGGGGCCGGGCCAAAAACATTCAGTACTTC	CSASAGGRAKNIQYF
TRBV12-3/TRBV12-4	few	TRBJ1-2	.	TGTGCCAGCAGTTTTTGGGGCGCGCAGGGAAGGGATGGCTACACCTTC	CASSFWGAQGRDGYTF
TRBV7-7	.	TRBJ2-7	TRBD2	TGTGCTAGCAGCTTAGCGGGCGGGGACGAGCAGTACTTC	CASSLAGGDEQYF
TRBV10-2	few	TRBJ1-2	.	TGCGCCAGCAGTTCTCAGGTTAACTATGGCTACACCTTC	CASSSQVNYGYTF
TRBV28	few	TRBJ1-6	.	TGTGCCAGCAGGCTAGGGCAGAGAAATTCACCCCTCCACTTT	CASRLGQRNSPLHF
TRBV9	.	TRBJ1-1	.	TGTGCCAGCAGCCCTTTCTCGGTAGGCACTGAAGCTTTCTTT	CASSPFSVGTEAFF
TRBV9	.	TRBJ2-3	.	TGTGCCAGCAGCGTAGACGCGCGGGGGCCCACAGATACGCAGTATTTT	CASSVDARGPTDTQYF
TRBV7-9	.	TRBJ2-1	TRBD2	TGTGCCAGCAGCTTTTCGCTAGCGGGGACCCACTCCTACAATGAGCAGTTCTTC	CASSFSLAGTHSYNEQFF
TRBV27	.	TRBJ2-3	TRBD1	TGTGCCAGCACGACAGGGGGGACAGATACGCAGTATTTT	CASTTGGTDTQYF
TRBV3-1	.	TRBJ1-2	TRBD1	TGTGCCAGCAGCCCGTCCGACAGGGTTAACTATGGCTACACCTTC	CASSPSDRVNYGYTF
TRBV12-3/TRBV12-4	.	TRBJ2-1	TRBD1	TGTGCCAGCAGTTTACCCTCCGGGACAGGGAAGCACAATGAGCAGTTCTTC	CASSLPSGTGKHNEQFF
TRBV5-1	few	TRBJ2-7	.	TGCGCCAGCAGCCCCGGAGGACTGTACAGGGTACACGAGCAGTACTTC	CASSPGGLYRVHEQYF
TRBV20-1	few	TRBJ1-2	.	TGCAGTGCTCCCTATACATATTCCGACTATGGCTACACCTTC	CSAPYTYSDYGYTF
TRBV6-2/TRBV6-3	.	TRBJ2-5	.	TGTGCCAGCAGTTACGTGGAGACCCAGTACTTC	CASSYVETQYF
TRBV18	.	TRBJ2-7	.	TGTGCCAGCTCACCATCGATCCAGGGTCCGGACGAGCAGTACTTC	CASSPSIQGPDEQYF
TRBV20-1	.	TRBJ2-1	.	TGCAGTGCTAAGCTAGCCTACAATGAGCAGTTCTTC	CSAKLAYNEQFF
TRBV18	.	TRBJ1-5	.	TGTGCCAGCTCACCCCAATTACCGGGACGGAGCAATCAGCCCCAGCATTTT	CASSPQLPGRSNQPQHF
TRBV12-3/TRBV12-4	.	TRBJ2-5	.	TGTGCCAGCAGTCCCGGGACTCCCTTGCGGGAGACCCAGTACTTC	CASSPGTPLRETQYF
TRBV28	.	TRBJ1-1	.	TGTGCCAGCAGTTTAACGGCCAGGATGAACACTGAAGCTTTCTTT	CASSLTARMNTEAFF
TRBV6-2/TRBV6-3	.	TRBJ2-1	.	TGTGCCAGCAGTTACTCTACTGATTCAAACAATGAGCAGTTCTTC	CASSYSTDSNNEQFF
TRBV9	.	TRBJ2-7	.	TGTGCCAGCAGCGTAGGCGGGGGCCTTTCCTACGAGCAGTACTTC	CASSVGGGLSYEQYF
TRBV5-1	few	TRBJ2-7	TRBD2	TGCGCCAGCAGCTTGGCTAGCGGGGGGGCCGACGAGCAGTACTTC	CASSLASGGADEQYF
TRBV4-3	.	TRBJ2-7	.	TGCGCCAGCAGCCTAGGTAGGGGGGCGGGCGAGCAGTACTTC	CASSLGRGAGEQYF
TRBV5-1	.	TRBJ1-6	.	TGCGCCAGCGGCCCTCGGTTCGAATCACCCCTCCACTTT	CASGPRFESPLHF
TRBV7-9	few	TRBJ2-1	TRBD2	TGTGCCAGCAGCGAAATTGGGAGGGGCAACTACAATGAGCAGTTCTTC	CASSEIGRGNYNEQFF